This TCR beta chain was obtained from a study of cytomegalovirus exposure and HLA in healthy donors. This clone showed up just once. The antigen is not known. Study observations and caveats: Specificity for CMV antigens was confirmed in vitro for a few of the CMV-associated chains. In a later analysis, first-cohort TCR clusters were found to tend to co-occur in the roughly 120 validation repertoires.

V lost 3 bases and J 4 bases, leaving 8 bases between the germline ends. Per germline, CDR1 MDHEN and CDR2 SYDVKM. This CDR3 region has 13 residues. Profiling relied on immunoSEQ multiplex PCR, and the TCRdb table lists in-frame clones only, not all of them. The repertoire holds tens of thousands of clones, with around 90% as singletons. The sample taken for sequencing was PBMCs. This clonotype was sampled from a man younger than 45 in good health and CMV-seronegative. The chain recombines TRBV28 with TRBJ2-3; the D gene is possibly TRBD1 (6 bases). CDR3 protein: CASSLGASDTQYF. CDR3 nucleotide sequence: TGTGCCAGCAGTTTGGGGGCTTCAGATACGCAGTATTTT.